This T cell receptor (beta chain) comes out of a study of blood T cell repertoires in COVID-19. Study information: Some COVID-19 samples were acute and others convalescent; all came from the United States, Italy and Spain.

The CDR3 spans 16 residues. Germline V gives CDR1 KGHSH, CDR2 LQKENI. V shed 4 bases and J shed 3 bases, with 16 bases lying between them. Participants were aged roughly 18 to 90 years, lived in about 26 US areas, and enrolled virtually. Donors in Cohort 3 counted as recovered after two negative PCRs, clearance, or symptom resolution. Repertoires were generated with immunoSEQ multiplex PCR, while TCRdb's copy carries only in-frame clones and drops some. The data contain a few hundred thousand clones, roughly 88% of them seen just once; the ten biggest clones take up 3.5% to 5.5%. Sequenced: PBMCs or T cells enriched from blood (not recorded which). This rearrangement joins TRBV18 to TRBJ2-1; D perhaps matches TRBD1 (6 bases). The TCR was taken from a woman younger than 45 who had recovered from COVID-19. The DNA for the CDR3 is TGTGCCAGCTCACTAAATTTCGACAGGATCTACAATGAGCAGTTCTTC. Residues: CASSLNFDRIYNEQFF.